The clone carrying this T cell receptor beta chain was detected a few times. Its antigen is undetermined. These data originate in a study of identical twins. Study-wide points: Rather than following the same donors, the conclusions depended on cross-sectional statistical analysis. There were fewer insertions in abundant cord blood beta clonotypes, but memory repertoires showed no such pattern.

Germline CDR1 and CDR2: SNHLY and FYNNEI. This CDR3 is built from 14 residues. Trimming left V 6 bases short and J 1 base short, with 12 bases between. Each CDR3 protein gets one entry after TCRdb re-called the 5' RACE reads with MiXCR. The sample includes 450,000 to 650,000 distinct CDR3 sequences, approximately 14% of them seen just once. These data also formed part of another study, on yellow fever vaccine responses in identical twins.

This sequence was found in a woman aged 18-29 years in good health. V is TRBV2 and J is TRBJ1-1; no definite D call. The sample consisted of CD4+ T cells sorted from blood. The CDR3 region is CASRALPENTEAFF. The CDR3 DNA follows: TGTGCCAGCAGGGCTCTCCCGGAGAACACTGAAGCTTTCTTT.